The 13 T cell receptor beta chains below come from one sample, sequenced in a study of regulatory T cells in long-lasting Graves disease. Construction of TCR beta libraries relied on iRepertoire HTBI primers and on Arm-PCR targeting CDR3 regions. Using its own MiXCR run on the multiplex PCR reads, TCRdb lists one record per CDR3 protein. The table has about 460,000 distinct CDR3 sequences, approximately 23% seen once; the top ten hold around 13%. Time point here: persistent/refractory GD, antithyroid drugs over 5 years with positive TRAb. Extracted RNA from PBMCs served as the source of the TCR library. This sample comprised peripheral blood mononuclear cells (PBMCs), obtained when the disease was refractory, from a patient treated with antithyroid drugs. The receptors were gathered from a female donor with Graves disease.

This clonotype was observed a few times. This chain links TRBV5-1 with TRBJ1-5; D not certain. This CDR3 spans 13 amino acids. With 2 bases removed from V and 5 bases from J, the gap between germline ends came to 8 bases. Germline CDR1 reads SGHRS; CDR2 reads YFSETQ. CDR3 protein: CASSFGQDQPQHF. As DNA, the CDR3 is TGCGCCAGCAGCTTTGGTCAGGATCAGCCCCAGCATTTT.

The V and J genes are TRBV18 and TRBJ2-5; D gene uncertain. Germline CDR1 reads KGHSH; CDR2 reads LQKENI. This CDR3 comprises 17 residues. Trimming took 1 base from V and 0 from J, leaving 15 bases between them. The CDR3 nucleotides are TGTGCCAGCTCACCACTGCATCAACGGGCCAACCAAGAGACCCAGTACTTC. Translated: CASSPLHQRANQETQYF.

This clonotype was seen more than once but under ten times. The rearrangement joins TRBV7-9 to TRBJ1-5, with D tentatively TRBD1 (5 bases). CDR1 is SEHNR and CDR2 is FQNEAQ in the germline V gene (reference sequence). V lost 5 bases, J lost 6 bases, and 11 bases lay in between. This CDR3 comprises 13 residues. The CDR3 spells CASSRMQGQPQHF. The DNA of the CDR3 is TGTGCCAGCAGCCGGATGCAGGGTCAGCCCCAGCATTTT.

This clonotype was seen repeatedly, ten times or more. V is TRBV6-1 and J is TRBJ2-5; 8 bases line up with TRBD1. This CDR3 is 14 amino acids long. After removal of 6 bases from V and 4 bases from J, the junction contained 7 bases not matched to a gene. CDR1 MNHNS and CDR2 SASEGT come from the germline V gene. The CDR3 DNA follows: TGTGCCAGCAGCCCCACAGGGGGGACAGAGACCCAGTACTTC. Its protein product is CASSPTGGTETQYF.

Notes on this clonotype: This likely stems from a read error, as it lies one base from a far larger clone. V usage is TRBV12-3 or TRBV12-4 and J usage is TRBJ2-5; possibly TRBD1 for D (6 bases). There are 14 residues in the CDR3. The CDR3 DNA is TGTGCCAGCAGCCCACAGGGTGGGAAAGAGGCCCAGTACTTC. Protein: CASSPQGGKEAQYF.

This clonotype was found many times. The CDR3 is CASSLGQGANGYTF. CDR3 DNA sequence: TGTGCCAGCAGCCTGGGACAGGGGGCTAATGGCTACACCTTC. V usage is TRBV12-3 or TRBV12-4 and J usage is TRBJ1-2; TRBD1 matches 12 bases. The CDR3 is made up of 14 amino acids. Trimming cost V 6 bases and J 6 bases; bases outside gene matches: 5.

The DNA of the CDR3 is TGCAGTGCTGGGGACCCCAAAAGGAATGAGCAGTTCTTC. Translating it yields CSAGDPKRNEQFF. The chain has TRBV20-1 and TRBJ2-1; D tentatively reads TRBD1 or TRBD2 (5 bases each). Trimming pared 5 bases from V and 7 bases from J, leaving 15 bases between. Germline V lookup: CDR1 DFQATT, CDR2 SNEGSKA (reference sequence). The CDR3 sequence is 13 residues long.

For this clonotype: A much larger clone differs from this one at a single base, so this may be a read error. The chain recombines TRBV5-1 with TRBJ1-1; D uncertain. Between the trimmed V and J ends, which lost 4 bases and 4 bases, there was a span of 14 bases. Germline V gene lookup returns CDR1 SGHRS and CDR2 YFSETQ. There are 14 residues in the CDR3. CDR3 in DNA: TGCGCCAGCAGCAAGGAGTACAGCAGCACTGAAGCTTTCTTT. Translation: CASSKEYSSTEAFF.

Ten or more counts support this clonotype. The genes are TRBV10-3 and TRBJ2-5; D is possibly TRBD1 or TRBD2 (5 bases each). The V gene lost 4 bases and the J gene lost 5 bases, with 11 bases spanning the gap. Germline V gene sequence: CDR1 ENHRY, CDR2 SYGVKD. The CDR3 loop spans 13 amino acids. CDR3 sequence: CAISGGTKETQYF. CDR3 bases: TGTGCCATCAGTGGGGGGACGAAGGAGACCCAGTACTTC.

This clonotype was observed at least ten times. This rearrangement joins TRBV6-2 or TRBV6-3 to TRBJ1-1; TRBD1 might be the D (5 bases). This CDR3 has 13 residues. Trimming left V 5 bases short and J 3 bases short, with 10 bases between. CDR1 and CDR2 from the germline V gene are MNHEY and SVGEGT. The CDR3 nucleotides are TGTGCCAGCAGTATGATCAGGGACACTGAAGCTTTCTTT. This sequence encodes CASSMIRDTEAFF.

Notes on this clonotype: Since a much larger clone is just one base distant, this may be a read error. The chain links TRBV7-2 to TRBJ1-5; no definite D call. The CDR3 is 14 amino acids. CDR1 SGHTA and CDR2 FQGNSA come from the germline V gene. CDR3 loop: CVSSLFGSNQPQHF. The DNA of the CDR3 is TGTGTCAGCAGCTTATTCGGAAGCAATCAGCCCCAGCATTTT.

V and J are TRBV12-3 or TRBV12-4 and TRBJ2-6, with D possibly being TRBD1 (6 bases). CDR3 size: 14 residues. Trimming pared 4 bases from V and 4 bases from J, leaving 8 bases between. The CDR3 loop reads CASSSTGGANVLTF. CDR3 coding DNA: TGTGCCAGCAGTTCCACAGGGGGGGCCAACGTCCTGACTTTC.

This clonotype was detected ten times or more. The chain combines TRBV28 with TRBJ2-4; 8 positions match TRBD1. The germline V gene has CDR1 MDHEN and CDR2 SYDVKM. V lost 8 bases and J lost 6; bases outside the gene matches: 6. The CDR3 runs to 13 residues. This chain's CDR3 is CASRSDRVNIQYF. In DNA, the CDR3 is TGTGCCAGCCGTTCGGACAGGGTAAACATTCAGTACTTC.